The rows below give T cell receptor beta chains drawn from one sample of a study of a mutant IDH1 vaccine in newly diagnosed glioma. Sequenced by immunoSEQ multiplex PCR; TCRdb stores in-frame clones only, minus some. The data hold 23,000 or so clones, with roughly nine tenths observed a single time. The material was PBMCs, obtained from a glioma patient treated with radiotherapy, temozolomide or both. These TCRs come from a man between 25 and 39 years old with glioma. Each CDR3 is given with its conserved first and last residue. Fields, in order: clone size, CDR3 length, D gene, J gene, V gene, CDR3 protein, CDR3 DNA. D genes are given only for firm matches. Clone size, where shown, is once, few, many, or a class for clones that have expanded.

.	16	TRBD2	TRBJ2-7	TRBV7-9	CASSLGRISGRYEQYF	TGTGCCAGCAGCTTAGGCCGGATTAGCGGGAGGTACGAGCAGTACTTC
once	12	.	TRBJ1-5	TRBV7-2	CASSPSRGPQHF	TGTGCCAGCAGCCCCAGTCGGGGGCCCCAGCATTTT
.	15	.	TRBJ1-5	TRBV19	CASGPRFHSNQPQHF	TGTGCCAGTGGCCCTCGGTTCCATAGCAATCAGCCCCAGCATTTT
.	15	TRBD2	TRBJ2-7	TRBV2	CASSFPGLAGAEQYF	TGTGCCAGCAGTTTTCCGGGACTAGCGGGAGCTGAGCAGTACTTC
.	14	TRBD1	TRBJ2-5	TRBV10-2	CASSGPGGKETQYF	TGCGCCAGCAGTGGTCCAGGGGGCAAAGAGACCCAGTACTTC
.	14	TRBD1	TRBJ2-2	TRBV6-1	CASSKGQGSGELFF	TGTGCCAGCAGTAAAGGACAGGGGAGCGGGGAGCTGTTTTTT
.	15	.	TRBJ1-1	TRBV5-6	CASSLFRRSRGEAFF	TGTGCCAGCAGCTTGTTCCGACGGTCCAGGGGTGAAGCTTTCTTT
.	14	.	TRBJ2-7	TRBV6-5	CASSRTRDSYEQYF	TGTGCCAGCAGCCGCACCAGGGACTCCTACGAGCAGTACTTC
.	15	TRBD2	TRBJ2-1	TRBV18	CASSPTSGSRNEQFF	TGTGCCAGCTCACCGACTAGCGGGAGTAGGAATGAGCAGTTCTTC
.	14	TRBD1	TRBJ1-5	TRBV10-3	CAISDRGPSQPQHF	TGTGCCATCAGTGACAGGGGGCCCTCTCAGCCCCAGCATTTT
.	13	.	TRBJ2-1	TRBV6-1	CASSGEWTNEQFF	TGTGCCAGCAGTGGTGAATGGACGAATGAGCAGTTCTTC
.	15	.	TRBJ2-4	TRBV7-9	CASSLVSGRVGIQYF	TGTGCCAGCAGCTTAGTGAGCGGCAGGGTCGGCATTCAGTACTTC
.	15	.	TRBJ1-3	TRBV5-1	CASSFGGNSGNTIYF	TGCGCCAGCAGCTTTGGCGGGAACTCTGGAAACACCATATATTTT
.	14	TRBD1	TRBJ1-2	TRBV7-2	CASSPTGGYYGYTF	TGTGCCAGCAGTCCGACAGGGGGCTACTATGGCTACACCTTC
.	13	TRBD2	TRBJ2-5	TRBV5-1	CASSPVGGETQYF	TGCGCCAGCAGCCCCGTCGGGGGGGAGACCCAGTACTTC
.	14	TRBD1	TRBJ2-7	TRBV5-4	CASSLDQGAGEQYF	TGTGCCAGCAGCTTGGATCAGGGGGCGGGGGAGCAGTACTTC
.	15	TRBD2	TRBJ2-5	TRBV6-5	CASSYAGRAQETQYF	TGTGCCAGCAGTTACGCAGGGAGGGCCCAAGAGACCCAGTACTTC
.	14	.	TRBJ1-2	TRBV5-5	CASSFDGGNYGYTF	TGTGCCAGCAGCTTTGACGGGGGGAACTATGGCTACACCTTC
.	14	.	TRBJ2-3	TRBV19	CATKEGHNTDTQYF	TGTGCCACCAAAGAGGGACACAACACAGATACGCAGTATTTT
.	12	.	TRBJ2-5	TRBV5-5	CASSEDWGIEYF	TGTGCCAGCAGCGAGGACTGGGGAATCGAGTACTTC
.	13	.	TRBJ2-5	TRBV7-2	CASSPVGRETQYF	TGTGCCAGCAGCCCCGTGGGCAGAGAGACCCAGTACTTC
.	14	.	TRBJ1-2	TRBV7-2	CASSFPGPGRGYTF	TGTGCCAGCAGCTTCCCAGGGCCGGGCCGGGGCTACACCTTC
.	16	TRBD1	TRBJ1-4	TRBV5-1	CASSFEPQGGNEKLFF	TGCGCCAGCAGCTTTGAACCACAGGGGGGGAATGAAAAACTGTTTTTT
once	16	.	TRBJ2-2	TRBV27	CASSFISFANTGELFF	TGTGCCAGCAGTTTCATTTCCTTCGCGAACACCGGGGAGCTGTTTTTT
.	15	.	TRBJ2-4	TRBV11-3	CASSLERAGKGIQYF	TGTGCCAGCAGCTTAGAAAGGGCAGGGAAGGGCATTCAGTACTTC
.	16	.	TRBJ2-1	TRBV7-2	CASSQPGGYSYNEQFF	TGTGCCAGCAGCCAACCCGGGGGTTACTCCTACAATGAGCAGTTCTTC
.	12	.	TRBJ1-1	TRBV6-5	CASKTELTEAFF	TGTGCCAGCAAAACAGAGCTCACTGAAGCTTTCTTT
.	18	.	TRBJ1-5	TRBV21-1	CASSKGQLHRYSNQPQHF	TGTGCCAGCAGCAAGGGACAGCTTCACCGATATAGCAATCAGCCCCAGCATTTT
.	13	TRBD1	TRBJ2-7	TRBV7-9	CASSLGQGHEQYF	TGTGCCAGCAGCCTGGGACAGGGTCACGAGCAGTACTTC
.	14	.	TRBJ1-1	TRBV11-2	CASSLWALGTEAFF	TGTGCCAGCAGCTTATGGGCCTTGGGCACTGAAGCTTTCTTT
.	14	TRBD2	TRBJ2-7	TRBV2	CASSVVLAALLGDF	TGTGCCAGCAGTGTTGTCCTAGCGGCACTACTTGGGGATTTC
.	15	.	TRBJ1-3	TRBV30	CAWSVRWTVGNTIYF	TGTGCCTGGAGTGTACGGTGGACTGTTGGAAACACCATATATTTT
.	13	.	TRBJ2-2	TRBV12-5	CASAREYTGELFF	TGTGCTAGTGCCCGAGAGTACACCGGGGAGCTGTTTTTT
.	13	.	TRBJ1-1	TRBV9	CASSRTEAREAFF	TGTGCCAGCAGCAGGACCGAAGCCCGCGAAGCTTTCTTT
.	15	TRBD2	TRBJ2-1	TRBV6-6	CASSTSGSYYNEQFF	TGTGCCAGCAGCACTAGCGGGAGCTACTACAATGAGCAGTTCTTC
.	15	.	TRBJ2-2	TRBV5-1	CASSLLGANTGELFF	TGCGCCAGCAGCTTGCTGGGGGCGAACACCGGGGAGCTGTTTTTT
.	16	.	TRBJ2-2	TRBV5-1	CASSLFQGTNTGELFF	TGCGCCAGCAGCTTGTTTCAGGGGACCAACACCGGGGAGCTGTTTTTT
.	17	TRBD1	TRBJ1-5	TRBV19	CASSSIPGTGSQQPQHF	TGTGCCAGTAGTAGCATCCCCGGGACAGGGTCGCAACAGCCCCAGCATTTT
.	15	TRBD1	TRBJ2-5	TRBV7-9	CASSLSDREIETQYF	TGTGCCAGCAGCCTCTCGGACAGGGAAATAGAGACCCAGTACTTC
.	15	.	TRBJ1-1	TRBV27	CASSSEQLMNTEAFF	TGTGCCAGCAGTTCTGAACAGCTCATGAACACTGAAGCTTTCTTT
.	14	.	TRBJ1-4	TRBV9	CASSVAGPNEKLFF	TGTGCCAGCAGCGTAGCAGGCCCTAATGAAAAACTGTTTTTT
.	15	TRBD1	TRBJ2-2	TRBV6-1	CASTGTGGLTGELFF	TGTGCCAGCACCGGGACAGGGGGTCTGACCGGGGAGCTGTTTTTT